Described below is a single TCR beta chain sequence and its context. This sample stems from a study of CD8+ T cells in alopecia areata. Following RNA extraction, reverse transcription yielded cDNA that acted as the sequencing template. Profiling relied on immunoSEQ multiplex PCR, and the TCRdb table lists in-frame clones only, not all of them. The data show more than 150,000 clones, with about 53% seen just once and roughly 21% held by the top ten. The CDR3 contains 12 residues. CDR1 and CDR2 (germline): LNHDA, SQIVND (reference sequence). V dropped 4 bases and J dropped 7 bases, with 8 bases sitting between them.

This clonotype originated in a human donor with alopecia areata. The specimen was CD8+ T cells sorted from blood, collected at week 0. The chain has TRBV19 and TRBJ1-5; unclear D gene. The CDR3 loop reads CASSSRNQPQHF. The DNA for the CDR3 is TGTGCCAGTAGTAGTAGAAACCAGCCCCAGCATTTT.